This T cell receptor (beta chain) was obtained from a study of shared clonotypes between healthy human individuals. Trimming removed 5 bases from V and 3 bases from J, with 10 bases in between. CDR1 is SGHRS, CDR2 YFSETQ, per germline. This CDR3 is built from 13 residues. Turning to this clone: The antigen is not known.

The assay was immunoSEQ multiplex PCR, and TCRdb's table has in-frame clones only and misses some. The repertoire consists of roughly 2,500,000 clones, with 93% occurring once and the leading ten covering around 0.4%. Findings and limits, study-wide: Sequencing depth was predicted to influence how clonotypes are shared among donors.

The source of this sequence is a man aged 18 to 30 in good health. Some clones in this sample may be carry-over from other donors' samples. The chain joins TRBV5-1 to TRBJ2-3, with unresolved D. What was sequenced was naive CD4+ T cells from PBMCs. Subset here: CD45RA+ positively selected. The CDR3, as DNA: TGCGCCAGCAGAATCCCCACAACAGATACGCAGTATTTT. Amino acids: CASRIPTTDTQYF.